This TCR beta chain was obtained from a study of T cells in Graves' hyperthyroidism and ophthalmopathy (dated by TCRdb to about 2019). For context, the study as a whole: Peripheral blood samples were taken at initial diagnosis, before any treatment was given. For training and testing, the 100 or so patients in the discovery cohort were randomly divided in a 7:3 ratio. TCR V-J signatures able to tell the groups apart were searched for in a discovery cohort of 90 to 100 patients, of whom roughly 42 had Graves' ophthalmopathy and around 56 had stable Graves' hyperthyroidism. According to the paper, TCR Vbeta CDR3 sequencing was carried out on some 130 peripheral blood samples, which came from around 43 ophthalmopathy, roughly 75 hyperthyroidism and around 17 progressor patients. Whether ophthalmopathy could be predicted prospectively was tested in an independent validation cohort made up of roughly 19 hyperthyroidism patients plus 17 patients who later progressed to ophthalmopathy. The study also compared thyroid tissue and blood T-cell repertoires from about 6 Graves' hyperthyroidism patients. Once sampling was done, hyperthyroidism patients were given methimazole at a starting dose of 30 mg daily, whereas ophthalmopathy patients were given high-dose intravenous methylprednisolone.

In the ophthalmopathy patients, disease was moderately to severely active, with a Clinical Activity Score of 3 or more, a NOSPECS grade of 4 or more, and a duration of less than 3 months. The study excluded patients with uncontrolled infections, other autoimmune diseases, pregnancy or lactation. Diagnoses were based on clinical symptoms, serum thyroxine and TRAb, thyroid ultrasound and orbital computed tomography. PBMCs were separated from under 11 ml of fresh peripheral blood using Ficoll-Paque density gradient centrifugation. Trizol reagent was used to extract total RNA, and RNA quality was then checked on an Agilent 2100 Bioanalyzer. Amplification of TCR beta CDR3 regions was carried out from RNA transcripts. A first-round RT-PCR of the TCR CDR3 used the HTBI primer set with the Qiagen OneStep RT-PCR kit. Libraries were constructed in a second round of multiplex PCR, after which size selection and purification were carried out. Paired-end sequencing of the libraries was performed with 100 bp reads on an Illumina HiSeq2000. In the paper's pipeline: SOAPnuke was used to process the raw data, throwing out any read that contained adapters or uncalled bases, had a mean Phred below 15, or lacked an exact constant-primer or identifier match. High-quality paired reads were merged using COPE v1.2.5, and each unique nucleotide sequence was defined as a clonotype. MiTCR v1.1 was used to align the clonotypes against IMGT TRBV, TRBD and TRBJ reference segments. The analysis was restricted to V-J combinations with a frequency above 0.0001, which together covered roughly 99% of the repertoires. The TCS score was defined as F50 (clonal expansion) divided by E x V (chaos), with BLOSUM62-based TCRdist calculated between CDR3 peptides within each V-J. Welch's t-statistics and random forest reduced just over 500 V-J features to 13, which were used in a naive Bayes classifier (R e1071). TCRdb cleaned the public reads at Q25 with fastp, built clones with MiXCR and kept in-frame beta chains. All rows with the same CDR3 protein become a single entry with the most common DNA and genes. TCRdb, not the original authors, processed these V and J calls. The sample table lists around 300,000 distinct CDR3 sequences, roughly 22% of them with a count of one. Of the sample, around 60% falls within the top ten clones.

Inclusive of the bounding cysteine and phenylalanine, the CDR3 is 12 residues long. Kept here is only the CDR3 DNA, which spans 36 bases and is read in frame from base 1. Taken from the germline V gene, the CDR1 and CDR2 loops are MNHEY and SVGEGT. A distance of 8 bases separates the germline ends of V and J, which lose 1 base and 8 bases respectively. This clonotype was detected only once. Its antigen specificity is not known. Base qualities are not provided; no much larger clone lies one nucleotide away. A single read makes a weak case. On the study overall, not on this receptor specifically: In validation, the model predicted progression to ophthalmopathy with approximately 69% sensitivity and about 73% specificity, a median of about six months before onset. Sample size was not statistically predetermined, and blinding of investigators to group allocation was not performed. Most expanded thyroid clonotypes (frequency above 0.001) were also detected in blood, a finding suggesting that blood repertoires may reflect thyroid immune responses. A 13 V-J signature model separated ophthalmopathy from stable hyperthyroidism, with around 90% sensitivity and roughly 82% specificity in cross-validation and 80%/75% in testing.

The chain employs TRBV6-2 or TRBV6-3 and TRBJ1-1, with TRBD1 as a weak D call on 5 bases. This clonotype originated in a man aged 25 to 45 with Graves' ophthalmopathy. Input material: blood. The nucleotide sequence is TGTGCCAGCAGTTACTTCCGACAGGAAGCTTTCTTT. This encodes CASSYFRQEAFF.